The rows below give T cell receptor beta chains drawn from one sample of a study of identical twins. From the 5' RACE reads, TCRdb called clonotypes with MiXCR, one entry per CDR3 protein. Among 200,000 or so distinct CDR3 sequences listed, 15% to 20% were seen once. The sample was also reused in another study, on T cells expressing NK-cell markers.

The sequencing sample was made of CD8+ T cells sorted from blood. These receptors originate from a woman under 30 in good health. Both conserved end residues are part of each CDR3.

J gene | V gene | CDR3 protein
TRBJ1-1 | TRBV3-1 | CASRTEPGLPSEAFF
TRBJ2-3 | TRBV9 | CASSATRGDTQYF
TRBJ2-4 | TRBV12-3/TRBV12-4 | CASRPPSGSREYF
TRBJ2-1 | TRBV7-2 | CASSFWGGNEQFF
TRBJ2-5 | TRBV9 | CASSVGGLQETQYF
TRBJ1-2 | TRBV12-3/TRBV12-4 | CASSLGQGYGYTF
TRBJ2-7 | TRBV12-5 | CASGSGTDVVWYEQYF
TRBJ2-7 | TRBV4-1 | CASSPTSGSHEQYF
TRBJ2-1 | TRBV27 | CASSLSSGRARNEQFF
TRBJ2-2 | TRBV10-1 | CASSTIQGNTGELFF
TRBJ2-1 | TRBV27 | CASSSPLRAGGPDEQFF
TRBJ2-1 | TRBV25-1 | CASSGAGEYNEQFF
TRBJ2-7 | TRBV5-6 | CASSSTGETYEQYF
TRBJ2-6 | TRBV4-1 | CASSPSPGANVLTF
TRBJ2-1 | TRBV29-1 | CSVVGGRPKGEQFF
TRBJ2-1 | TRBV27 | CASSPYRATDNEQFF
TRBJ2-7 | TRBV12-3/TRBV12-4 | CASSFGSGAKEYF
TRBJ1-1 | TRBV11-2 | CASSPDLGTEAFF
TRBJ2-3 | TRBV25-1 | CASSELSGRWTDTQYF
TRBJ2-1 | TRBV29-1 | CSVESTDIGSNEQFF
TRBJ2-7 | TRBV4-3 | CASSPIADSYEQYF
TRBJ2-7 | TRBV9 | CASSPAGLALSVVEQYF
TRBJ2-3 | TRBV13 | CASSSQGETSTDTQYF
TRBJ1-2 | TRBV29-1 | CSVEQEGYTF
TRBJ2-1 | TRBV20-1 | CSARTSGVGNEQFF
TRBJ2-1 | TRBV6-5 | CASSLRPEGYNEQFF